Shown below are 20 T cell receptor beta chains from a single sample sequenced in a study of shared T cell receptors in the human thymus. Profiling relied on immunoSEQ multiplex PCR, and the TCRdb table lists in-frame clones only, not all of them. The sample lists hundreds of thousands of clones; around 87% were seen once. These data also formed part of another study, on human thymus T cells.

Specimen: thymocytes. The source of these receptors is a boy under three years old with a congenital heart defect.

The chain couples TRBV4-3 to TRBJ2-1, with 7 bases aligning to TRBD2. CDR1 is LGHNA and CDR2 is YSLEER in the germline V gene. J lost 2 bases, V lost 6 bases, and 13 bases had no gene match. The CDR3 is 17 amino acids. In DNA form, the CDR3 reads TGCGCCAGCAGTCTGCGAGGGCACGGGAGGCCCTACAATGAGCAGTTCTTC. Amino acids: CASSLRGHGRPYNEQFF.

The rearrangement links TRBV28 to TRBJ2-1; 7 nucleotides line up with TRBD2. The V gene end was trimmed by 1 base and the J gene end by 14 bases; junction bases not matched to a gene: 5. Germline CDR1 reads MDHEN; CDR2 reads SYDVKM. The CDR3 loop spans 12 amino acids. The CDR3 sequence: CASSLLVGTKFF. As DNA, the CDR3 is TGTGCCAGCAGTTTATTAGTGGGGACTAAGTTCTTC.

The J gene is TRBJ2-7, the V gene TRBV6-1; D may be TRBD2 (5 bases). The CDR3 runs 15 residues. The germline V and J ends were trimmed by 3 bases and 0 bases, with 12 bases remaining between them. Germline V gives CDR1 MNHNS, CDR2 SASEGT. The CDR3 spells CASSEREGGSYEQYF. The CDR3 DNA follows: TGTGCCAGCAGTGAGAGGGAAGGTGGCTCCTACGAGCAGTACTTC.

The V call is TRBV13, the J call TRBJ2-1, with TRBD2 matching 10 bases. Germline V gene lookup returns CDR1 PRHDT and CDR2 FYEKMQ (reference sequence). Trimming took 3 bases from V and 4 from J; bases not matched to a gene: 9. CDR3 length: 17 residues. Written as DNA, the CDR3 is TGTGCCAGCAGCTTGACCTCCCGGACTAGCGGTTACAATGAGCAGTTCTTC. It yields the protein CASSLTSRTSGYNEQFF.

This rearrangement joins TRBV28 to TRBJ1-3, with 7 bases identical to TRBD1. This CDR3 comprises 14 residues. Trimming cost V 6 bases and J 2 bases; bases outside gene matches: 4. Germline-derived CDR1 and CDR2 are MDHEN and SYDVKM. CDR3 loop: CASRGTETGNTIYF. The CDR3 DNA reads TGTGCCAGCAGGGGGACAGAGACTGGAAACACCATATATTTT.

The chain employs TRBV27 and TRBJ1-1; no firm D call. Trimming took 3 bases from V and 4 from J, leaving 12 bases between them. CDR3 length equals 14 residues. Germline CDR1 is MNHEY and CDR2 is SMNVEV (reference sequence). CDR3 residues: CASSFNMGGTEAFF. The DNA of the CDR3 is TGTGCCAGCAGTTTCAATATGGGAGGCACTGAAGCTTTCTTT.

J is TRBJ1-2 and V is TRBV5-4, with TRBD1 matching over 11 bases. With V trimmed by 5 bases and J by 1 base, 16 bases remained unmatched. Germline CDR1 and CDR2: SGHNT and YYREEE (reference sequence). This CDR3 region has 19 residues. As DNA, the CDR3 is TGTGCCAGCAGAAAGAAGACCCCTAAGGGACAGGGGGTTAACTATGGCTACACCTTC. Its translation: CASRKKTPKGQGVNYGYTF.

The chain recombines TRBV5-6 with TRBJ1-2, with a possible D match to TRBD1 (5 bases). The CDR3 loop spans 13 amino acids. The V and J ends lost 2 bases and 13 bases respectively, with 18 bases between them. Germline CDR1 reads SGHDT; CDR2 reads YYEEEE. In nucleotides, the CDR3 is TGTGCCAGCAGCTTTCTGGGGCAACCGAGTGGCACCTTC. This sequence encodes CASSFLGQPSGTF.

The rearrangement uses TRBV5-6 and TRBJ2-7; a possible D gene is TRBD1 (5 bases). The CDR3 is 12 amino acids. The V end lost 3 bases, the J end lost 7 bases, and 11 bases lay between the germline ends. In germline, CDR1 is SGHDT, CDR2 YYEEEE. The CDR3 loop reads CASSSLGLEQYF. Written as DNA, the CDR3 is TGTGCCAGCAGCTCCCTGGGGCTGGAGCAGTACTTC.

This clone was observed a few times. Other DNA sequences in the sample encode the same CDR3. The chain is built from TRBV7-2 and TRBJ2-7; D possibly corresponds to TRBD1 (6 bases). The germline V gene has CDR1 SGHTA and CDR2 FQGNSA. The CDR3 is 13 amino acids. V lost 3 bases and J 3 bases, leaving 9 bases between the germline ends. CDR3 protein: CASSFDRNYEQYF. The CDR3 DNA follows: TGTGCCAGCAGCTTCGACAGGAACTACGAGCAGTACTTC.

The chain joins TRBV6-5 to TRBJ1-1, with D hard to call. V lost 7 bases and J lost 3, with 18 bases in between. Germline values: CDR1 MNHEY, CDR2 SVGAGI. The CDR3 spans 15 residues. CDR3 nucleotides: TGTGCCAGCATGCCGACGGGTCGTAAGCACACTGAAGCTTTCTTT. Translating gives CASMPTGRKHTEAFF.

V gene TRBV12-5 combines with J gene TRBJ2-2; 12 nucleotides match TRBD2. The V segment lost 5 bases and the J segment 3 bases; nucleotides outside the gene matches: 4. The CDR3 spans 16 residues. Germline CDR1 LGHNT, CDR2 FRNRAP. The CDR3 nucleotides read TGTGCTAGTGGTCTCTCTAGCGGGAGGGACACCGGGGAGCTGTTTTTT. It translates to CASGLSSGRDTGELFF.

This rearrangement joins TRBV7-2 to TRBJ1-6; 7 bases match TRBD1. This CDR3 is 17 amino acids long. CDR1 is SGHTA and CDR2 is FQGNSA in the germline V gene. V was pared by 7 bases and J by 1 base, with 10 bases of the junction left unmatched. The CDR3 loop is CASTYQGRGSYNSPLHF. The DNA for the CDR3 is TGTGCCAGCACCTACCAAGGCAGGGGGTCCTATAATTCACCCCTCCACTTT.

Here the CDR3 reads CASSQDRTSGTYEQYF. The CDR3 nucleotides are TGTGCCAGCAGCCAAGATAGGACTAGCGGGACCTACGAGCAGTACTTC. The gene calls are TRBV14 and TRBJ2-7; 12 bases are shared with TRBD2. The CDR3 is 16 residues long. Germline assignment: CDR1 SGHDN and CDR2 FVKESK. V lost 0 bases to trimming and J lost 2 bases; unmatched junction nucleotides: 2.

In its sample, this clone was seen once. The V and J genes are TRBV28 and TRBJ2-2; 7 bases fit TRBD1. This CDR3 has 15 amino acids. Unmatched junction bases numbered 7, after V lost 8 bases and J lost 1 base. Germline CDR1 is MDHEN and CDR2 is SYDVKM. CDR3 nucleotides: TGTGCCAGCCGGGCGACAGGGAAGAACACCGGGGAGCTGTTTTTT. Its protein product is CASRATGKNTGELFF.

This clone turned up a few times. The CDR3 region is CASSSGQGRLEYGYTF. The CDR3 DNA sequence: TGTGCCAGCAGTTCCGGACAGGGAAGGTTGGAATATGGCTACACCTTC. This rearrangement joins TRBV5-4 to TRBJ1-2, with 8 bases aligning to TRBD1. Trimming removed 5 bases from V and 5 bases from J; junction bases left unmatched: 14. Looked up from germline, CDR1 is SGHNT and CDR2 is YYREEE (reference sequence). CDR3 length: 16 amino acids.

DNA for the CDR3: TGCGCCAGCAGCCAGGCCACCGGGACACCAACCTACGAGCAGTACTTC. Protein sequence: CASSQATGTPTYEQYF. The rearrangement joins TRBV4-3 to TRBJ2-7; weak D call: TRBD1 (6 bases). The germline V gene encodes CDR1 LGHNA and CDR2 YSLEER. The V and J ends lost 3 bases and 2 bases respectively, with 17 bases between them. The CDR3 length is 16 residues.

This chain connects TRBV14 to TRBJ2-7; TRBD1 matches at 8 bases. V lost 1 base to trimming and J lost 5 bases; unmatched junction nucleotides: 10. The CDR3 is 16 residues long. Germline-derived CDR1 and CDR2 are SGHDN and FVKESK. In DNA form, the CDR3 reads TGTGCCAGCAGCCAAGGCCCTGACAGGGGTGGGGACGAGCAGTACTTC. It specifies CASSQGPDRGGDEQYF.

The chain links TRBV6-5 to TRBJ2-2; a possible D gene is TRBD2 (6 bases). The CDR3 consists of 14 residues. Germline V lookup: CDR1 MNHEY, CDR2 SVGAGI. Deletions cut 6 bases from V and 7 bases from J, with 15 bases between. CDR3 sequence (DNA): TGTGCCAGCAGCCACTACCGGGGGAGCGGGGAGCTGTTTTTT. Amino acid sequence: CASSHYRGSGELFF.

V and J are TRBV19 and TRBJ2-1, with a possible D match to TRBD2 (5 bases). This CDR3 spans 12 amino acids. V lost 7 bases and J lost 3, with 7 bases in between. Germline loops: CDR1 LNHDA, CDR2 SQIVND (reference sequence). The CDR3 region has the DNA TGTGCCAGTACTCGGGGCTACAATGAGCAGTTCTTC. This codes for CASTRGYNEQFF.